A single T cell receptor (beta chain) is shown here with its context. This record comes from a study of T cell responses to AZD1222 COVID-19 vaccine. Study-wide background: Second-dose timings of about 4 or about 12 weeks were pooled.

CDR3 length: 13 amino acids. In germline, CDR1 is KGHSH, CDR2 LQKENI. V shed 1 base and J shed 10 bases, with 8 bases lying between them. TCRdb's table, derived via immunoSEQ multiplex PCR, lists solely in-frame clones and lacks some. The table includes 140,000 to 150,000 clones, about 91% detected once. The specimen comprised peripheral blood, sampled on day 0 of AZD1222 vaccination. This chain connects TRBV18 to TRBJ1-6; D gene ambiguous. The sequence was obtained from an adult in good health. The CDR3 spells CASSPLALSPLHF. Here the CDR3 DNA reads TGTGCCAGCTCACCACTCGCACTATCACCCCTCCACTTT.